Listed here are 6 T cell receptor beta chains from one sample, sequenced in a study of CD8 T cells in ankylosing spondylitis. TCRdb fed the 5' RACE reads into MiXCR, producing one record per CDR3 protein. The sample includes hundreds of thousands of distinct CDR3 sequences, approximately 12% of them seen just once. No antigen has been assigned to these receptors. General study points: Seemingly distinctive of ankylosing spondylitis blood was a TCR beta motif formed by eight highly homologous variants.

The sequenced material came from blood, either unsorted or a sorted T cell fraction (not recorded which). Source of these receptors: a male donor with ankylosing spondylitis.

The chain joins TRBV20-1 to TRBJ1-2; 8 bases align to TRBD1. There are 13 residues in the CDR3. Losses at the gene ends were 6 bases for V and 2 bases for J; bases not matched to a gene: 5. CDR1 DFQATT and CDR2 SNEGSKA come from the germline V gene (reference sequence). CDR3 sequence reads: CSAAGQENYGYTF. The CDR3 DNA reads TGCAGTGCCGCGGGACAGGAAAACTATGGCTACACCTTC.

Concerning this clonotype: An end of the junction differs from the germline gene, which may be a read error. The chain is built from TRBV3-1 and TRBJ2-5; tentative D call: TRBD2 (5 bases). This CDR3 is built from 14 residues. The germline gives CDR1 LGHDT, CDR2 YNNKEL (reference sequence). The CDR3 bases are TGTGCCAGCAGTCAAGCTGTTGGGGAGGAGACCCAGTACTTC. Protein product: CASSQAVGEETQYF.

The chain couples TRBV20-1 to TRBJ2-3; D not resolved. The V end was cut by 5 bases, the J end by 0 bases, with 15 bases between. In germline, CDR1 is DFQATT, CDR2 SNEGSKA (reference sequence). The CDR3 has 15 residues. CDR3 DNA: TGCAGTGCTGAATTCAGGAGAGCTAGCACAGATACGCAGTATTTT. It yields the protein CSAEFRRASTDTQYF.

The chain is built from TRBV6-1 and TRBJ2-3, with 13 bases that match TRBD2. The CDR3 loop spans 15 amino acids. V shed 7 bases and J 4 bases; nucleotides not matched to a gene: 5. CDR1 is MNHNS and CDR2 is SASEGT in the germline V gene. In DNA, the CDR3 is TGTGCCAGCAAACGACTAGCGGGGGGCTCAGATACGCAGTATTTT. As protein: CASKRLAGGSDTQYF.

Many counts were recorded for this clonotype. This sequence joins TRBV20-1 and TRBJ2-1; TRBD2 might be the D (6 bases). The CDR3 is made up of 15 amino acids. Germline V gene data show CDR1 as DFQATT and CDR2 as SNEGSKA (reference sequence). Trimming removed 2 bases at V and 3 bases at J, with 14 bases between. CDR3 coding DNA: TGCAGTGCTAGACAACTAGCCGCGTACTACAATGAGCAGTTCTTC. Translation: CSARQLAAYYNEQFF.

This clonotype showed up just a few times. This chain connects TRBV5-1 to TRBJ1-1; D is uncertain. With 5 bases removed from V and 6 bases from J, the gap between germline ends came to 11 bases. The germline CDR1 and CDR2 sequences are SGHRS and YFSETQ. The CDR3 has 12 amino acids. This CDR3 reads CASSDQASEAFF. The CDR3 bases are TGCGCCAGCAGTGATCAGGCATCTGAAGCTTTCTTT.